This is a list of T cell receptor beta chains from one sample in a study of T cell responses to AZD1222 COVID-19 vaccine. Using immunoSEQ multiplex PCR, the repertoire was profiled, and TCRdb retains in-frame clones only, with some absent. Found here are over 85,000 clones, 85% to 95% of them singletons; the top ten hold about 7.8%. The source was peripheral blood, collected on day 0 of AZD1222 vaccination. The receptors were sampled from an adult in good health. The CDR3 runs from the conserved cysteine through the conserved F or W. D genes are given only for firm matches.

d_call: TRBD1
cdr3_length: 15
j_call: TRBJ1-2
v_call: TRBV24-1
cdr3_nt: TGTGCCACCAGTGATTGGACAGGCCGGTGGAATGGCTACACCTTC
cdr3_aa: CATSDWTGRWNGYTF

d_call: NA
cdr3_length: 16
j_call: TRBJ1-6
v_call: TRBV28
cdr3_nt: TGTGCCAGCAGCCAGGAATTGATTGGAAATAATTCACCCCTCCACTTT
cdr3_aa: CASSQELIGNNSPLHF

d_call: NA
cdr3_length: 16
j_call: TRBJ2-4
v_call: TRBV28
cdr3_nt: TGTGCCAGCAGTCCCCTAGCATTCCTAGCCAAAAACATTCAGTACTTC
cdr3_aa: CASSPLAFLAKNIQYF

d_call: NA
cdr3_length: 13
j_call: TRBJ1-4
v_call: TRBV6-1
cdr3_nt: TGTGCCAGCAGTGAAGGCAGTAATGAAAAACTGTTTTTT
cdr3_aa: CASSEGSNEKLFF

d_call: TRBD1
cdr3_length: 16
j_call: TRBJ1-1
v_call: TRBV19
cdr3_nt: TGTGCCAGTAGTTGGGACAGGGGGCGACTGAACACTGAAGCTTTCTTT
cdr3_aa: CASSWDRGRLNTEAFF

d_call: NA
cdr3_length: 11
j_call: TRBJ2-3
v_call: TRBV6-5
cdr3_nt: TGTGCCAGCCGTTCCCGGGATACGCAGTATTTT
cdr3_aa: CASRSRDTQYF

d_call: NA
cdr3_length: 12
j_call: TRBJ1-1
v_call: TRBV19
cdr3_nt: TGTGCCAGTAGTACAGGGAACACTGAAGCTTTCTTT
cdr3_aa: CASSTGNTEAFF

d_call: NA
cdr3_length: 13
j_call: TRBJ1-5
v_call: TRBV28
cdr3_nt: TGTGCCAGCAGTTTAGGGGTACGCCAGCCCCAGCATTTT
cdr3_aa: CASSLGVRQPQHF

d_call: NA
cdr3_length: 16
j_call: TRBJ2-1
v_call: TRBV1
cdr3_nt: TGCACCAGCAGCGACGGACTAGCGGGGGCCTACAATGAGCAGTTCTTC
cdr3_aa: CTSSDGLAGAYNEQFF

d_call: TRBD1
cdr3_length: 16
j_call: TRBJ1-5
v_call: TRBV27
cdr3_nt: TGTGCCAGCAGTTTATTCACAGGGGGCTACAATCAGCCCCAGCATTTT
cdr3_aa: CASSLFTGGYNQPQHF

d_call: TRBD1
cdr3_length: 15
j_call: TRBJ1-3
v_call: TRBV3-1/TRBV3-2
cdr3_nt: TGTGCCAGCAGCGAGACAGGGAACTCTGGAAACACCATATATTTT
cdr3_aa: CASSETGNSGNTIYF

d_call: NA
cdr3_length: 15
j_call: TRBJ2-2
v_call: TRBV5-1
cdr3_nt: TGCGCCAGCAGCTTGATACAACGGGACACCGGGGAGCTGTTTTTT
cdr3_aa: CASSLIQRDTGELFF

d_call: NA
cdr3_length: 15
j_call: TRBJ1-5
v_call: TRBV6-2/TRBV6-3
cdr3_nt: TGTGCCAGCAGTTACTTCGGCAGCTTCAATCAGCCCCAGCATTTT
cdr3_aa: CASSYFGSFNQPQHF

d_call: NA
cdr3_length: 14
j_call: TRBJ1-3
v_call: TRBV20-1
cdr3_nt: TGCAGTGCTAGTGGGGGGGCAGTTGGAAACACCATATATTTT
cdr3_aa: CSASGGAVGNTIYF

d_call: NA
cdr3_length: 16
j_call: TRBJ2-6
v_call: TRBV29-1
cdr3_nt: TGCAGCGTTAAGGGACACCTAGGCTCTGGGGCCAACGTCCTGACTTTC
cdr3_aa: CSVKGHLGSGANVLTF